This T cell receptor beta chain was obtained from a study of cytomegalovirus exposure and HLA in healthy donors. The wider study: About 85 million unique TCRs from HLA-typed donors were held in an early release of data.

Comment on this clone: Its antigen is currently unknown.

General study findings and limits: Among the CMV-associated chains, three were confirmed in vitro as specific for CMV antigens. In a later analysis, CMV-associated beta chains were mostly HLA-associated, it appeared. The study dropped some indistinguishable V segments, TRBV6-2 and TRBV6-3 among them.

The PCR ran on 60 Vbeta and 13 Jbeta primers. TCRdb's table, derived via immunoSEQ multiplex PCR, lists solely in-frame clones and lacks some. In the table there are roughly 290,000 clones, around nine tenths of which are singletons. Germline lookup yields CDR1 MNHEY and CDR2 SMNVEV (reference sequence). V shed 5 bases and J shed 6 bases, with 20 bases lying between them. CDR3 length: 15 amino acids. The V and J genes are TRBV27 and TRBJ2-7; weak D call: TRBD2 (6 bases). The specimen sequenced was PBMCs. This sequence originates from a young woman in good health and CMV-seronegative. The CDR3 nucleotides are TGTGCCAGCAGTACCCTAGCAGGGAGGTACGCCGAGCAGTACTTC. Protein product: CASSTLAGRYAEQYF.